These 5 T cell receptor beta chains were all obtained from the same sample, sequenced in a study of Tregs in tolerant kidney transplant recipients. The assay was immunoSEQ multiplex PCR, and TCRdb's table has in-frame clones only and misses some. The sample table includes 30,000 or so clones. The sequencing here drew on CD8+ T cells from blood, taken before the transplant. These receptors were obtained from a human donor who received a combined kidney and bone marrow transplant.

Worth noting for this clone: The read is 3 residues too short to cover the CDR3 end, so that end is filled in from the germline J gene. The chain uses TRBV20-1 and TRBJ2-7; possibly TRBD1 for D (6 bases). The CDR3 sequence is 14 residues long. Trimming removed 3 bases at V and 3 bases at J, with 15 bases between. Germline values: CDR1 DFQATT, CDR2 SNEGSKA (reference sequence). The CDR3 sequence: CSARGAAFLYEQYF. The part of the CDR3 DNA that was read is TGCAGTGCTAGGGGGGCAGCTTTTCTCTACGAG.

As to this clone: The read comes to an end 3 residues before the CDR3 does, leaving the germline J gene to fill in the end. The chain has TRBV7-9 and TRBJ2-7; D is perhaps TRBD2 (5 bases). CDR3 length equals 14 residues. Trimming took 1 base from V and 6 from J, leaving 13 bases between them. The V gene's germline CDR1 is SEHNR and CDR2 FQNEAQ (reference sequence). CDR3 loop: CASSLVRGPPEQYF. The part of the CDR3 DNA that was read is TGTGCCAGCAGCTTAGTTCGAGGGCCCCCCGAG.

Of note for this clone: Read sequence stops 3 residues before the CDR3 end, and the germline J gene provides the missing end. V usage is TRBV5-4 and J usage is TRBJ2-7; TRBD2 might be the D (5 bases). V lost 2 bases to trimming and J lost 6 bases, with 18 bases between them. Germline CDR1 reads SGHNT; CDR2 reads YYREEE (reference sequence). The CDR3 length is 15 residues. Incomplete CDR3 DNA: TGTGCCAGCAGCTTTCGGAGCGGATCTTCTTCCGAG. Encoded protein: CASSFRSGSSSE. The whole CDR3 protein is CASSFRSGSSSEQYF.

A word on this clone: The read comes to an end 3 residues before the CDR3 does, leaving the germline J gene to fill in the end. This sequence joins TRBV5-6 and TRBJ2-1; D gene uncertain. The germline V and J ends were trimmed by 6 bases and 0 bases, with 13 bases remaining between them. Germline CDR1 reads SGHDT; CDR2 reads YYEEEE. This CDR3 has 15 amino acids. The part of the CDR3 DNA that was read is TGTGCCAGCACCCTTTGGCGGAACTCCTACAATGAG. This encodes CASTLWRNSYNE. The full CDR3 protein reads CASTLWRNSYNEQFF.

In regard to this clone: Read coverage stops 3 residues before the CDR3 terminus; the germline J gene supplies the remainder. The chain has TRBV13 and TRBJ2-7; D remains unclear. The CDR3 sequence is 15 residues long. Germline CDR1 PRHDT, CDR2 FYEKMQ (reference sequence). The V gene lost 6 bases and the J gene lost 1 base, with 16 bases spanning the gap. Incomplete CDR3 DNA: TGTGCCAGCAGGAATTCGACACTGTTTTCCTACGAG. It translates to CASRNSTLFSYE. The CDR3, in full, reads CASRNSTLFSYEQYF.